This TCR beta chain was captured in a study of OX40 agonist ivuxolimab in advanced cancers. General notes on the study: Ivuxolimab, which targeted the costimulatory receptor OX40 (CD134), was an agonistic, fully human IgG2 monoclonal antibody. The purpose of peripheral TCRbeta sequencing was to test whether ivuxolimab changed TCR sequence diversity and led to clonal T-cell expansion. Partial responses occurred in three dose-escalation patients: two with cutaneous melanoma and one with hepatocellular carcinoma. The dose-escalation cohort was over 70% male with a mean age of about 58 years, ranging from about 20 to 80. Intravenous ivuxolimab was administered to patients every 2 weeks at six dose levels: 0.01, 0.1, 0.3, 1.5, 3 and 10 mg/kg. Prior anti-PD-1, anti-PD-L1 or anti-CTLA-4 therapy was permitted, and less than 45% of dose-escalation patients had received checkpoint inhibitors. Among the approximately 50 dose-escalation patients, around 20 had hepatocellular carcinoma, approximately 15 melanoma, 9 renal cell carcinoma and 9 head and neck cancer. The monotherapy dose-escalation portion (N = 52 patients) of the phase I ivuxolimab trial is reported in the paper.

The trial excluded patients who had a history of autoimmune disease or were on systemic immunosuppression. Peripheral blood for TCR sequencing was collected from all dose cohorts at baseline, on cycle 4 day 1, and on cycle 7 day 1. Samples came from an open-label, multicenter, first-in-human phase I dose-escalation trial of ivuxolimab. Adults with locally advanced or metastatic head and neck squamous cell, hepatocellular, melanoma or renal cell carcinoma were enrolled in the trial. CD4+ and CD8+ T cells were sorted separately from peripheral blood before TCR sequencing. What the study reported, not specific to this receptor: At doses of 0.1 to 3.0 mg/kg, clonal expansion of both CD4+ and CD8+ blood T cells was observed from baseline to week 6. On average, CD8+ T cells showed more expanded clones than CD4+ T cells after ivuxolimab. Low levels of normalized T-cell clonal expansion were also seen in some nonresponding patients. The antigen specificity of the clonally expanded peripheral T cells was not determined. In partial responders in the 0.1-3.0 mg/kg groups, normalized peripheral clonal expansion was found to be among the lowest, especially among CD8+ T cells.

Here V drops 5 bases and J drops 7 bases, and the junction holds 6 bases not matched to any gene. Per the germline V gene (reference sequence), LNHDA is the CDR1 and SQIVND is the CDR2. The cysteine opens and the phenylalanine closes a CDR3 of 14 amino acids. CDR3 DNA only is kept here, 42 bases in frame from base 1. For sequencing of the TCRbeta CDR3 region, genomic DNA was extracted from the sorted cells. The immunoSEQ Assay was used to sequence the TCRbeta CDR3 regions. This immuneACCESS table, as held by TCRdb, lists in-frame sequences with V and J called but not all clones. Of the missing ones, under half trace to an unresolved V gene in checked studies; the others have no known cause. Within this sample are tens of thousands of clones, with around 88% of them counted one time only. Clones ranked in the top ten supply more than 2.5% of the sample. With regard to this clone: What this receptor recognizes is not known. Base qualities were left out, and no much larger clone turns up one base away.

The source material was CD4+ or CD8+ T cells sorted from blood, sampled in a trial of the OX40 agonist ivuxolimab. The TCR was taken from an adult with an advanced solid tumor such as melanoma, head and neck, liver or kidney cancer. The V and J segments used are TRBV19 and TRBJ2-2, with TRBD1 identical over 8 junction bases. The DNA sequence follows: TGTGCCAGTAGTCGACAGGGGTTTAACGGGGAGCTGTTTTTT. Its protein product is CASSRQGFNGELFF.